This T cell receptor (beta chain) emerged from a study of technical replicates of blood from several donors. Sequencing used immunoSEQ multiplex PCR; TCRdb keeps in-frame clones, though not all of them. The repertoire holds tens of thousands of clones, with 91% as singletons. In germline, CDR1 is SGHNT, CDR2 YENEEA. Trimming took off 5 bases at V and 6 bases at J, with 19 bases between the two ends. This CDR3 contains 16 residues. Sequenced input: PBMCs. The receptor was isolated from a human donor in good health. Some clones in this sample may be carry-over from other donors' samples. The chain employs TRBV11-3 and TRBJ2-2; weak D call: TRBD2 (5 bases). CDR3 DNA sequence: TGTGCCAGCAGCGACCGACTAACTAGTAGCTCCGGGGAGCTGTTTTTT. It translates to CASSDRLTSSSGELFF.